This T cell receptor (beta chain) is drawn from a study of T cell repertoires in cytomegalovirus infection. The wider study: CMV infection together with matching HLA type was indicated by public TCR beta signatures. Study-wide results and limits: There were carriers of CMV plus the relevant HLA, and cumulative public TCR beta family frequency identified them. In two of eight donors, the top clonotype was HLA-C-restricted CMV-specific.

TCRdb called the reads again in MiXCR, with one record for every CDR3 protein. The data hold over 300,000 distinct CDR3 sequences, with around a tenth observed a single time. About this clonotype itself: Its target is not known.

Germline-derived CDR1 and CDR2 are SGHVS and FNYEAQ. The length of the CDR3 is 15 residues. Trimming removed 6 bases from V and 3 bases from J; junction bases left unmatched: 7. The sample consisted of PBMCs. The chain couples TRBV7-6 to TRBJ2-2; 7 bases map to TRBD2. This receptor was obtained from a human donor in good health (CMV status not recorded). Some clones in this sample may be carry-over from other donors' samples. The CDR3 region has the DNA TGTGCCAGCAGAGCGGGACTGGGTCACACCGGGGAGCTGTTTTTT. This encodes CASRAGLGHTGELFF.